The 2 T cell receptor beta chains in this list originate from one sample, sequenced in a study of blood T cell repertoires in COVID-19. Some clones are missing from TCRdb's copy, which holds only in-frame ones; the method was immunoSEQ multiplex PCR. Counted here are 150,000 to 200,000 clones, roughly nine tenths occurring once; the ten biggest clones make up less than 3.5%. The sample was peripheral blood. All receptors come from a man aged 70 or older with acute or convalescent COVID-19.

This rearrangement joins TRBV28 to TRBJ2-2, with a tentative D call TRBD1 (6 bases). The germline V gene encodes CDR1 MDHEN and CDR2 SYDVKM. The CDR3 covers 13 residues. V gave up 1 base and J gave up 7 bases, with 7 bases separating them. CDR3 amino acids: CASSLYRDGELFF. DNA of the CDR3: TGTGCCAGCAGTTTATACAGGGACGGGGAGCTGTTTTTT.

This clone occurred a few times. This chain uses TRBV15 with TRBJ1-4; a possible D gene is TRBD1 (6 bases). CDR3 length: 15 residues. V was trimmed by 4 bases and J by 1 base, leaving 10 bases between them. The germline CDR1 and CDR2 sequences are LNHNV and YYDKDF (reference sequence). The CDR3 DNA reads TGTGCCACCAGCACGGCACAGGGAACTAATGAAAAACTGTTTTTT. Amino acids: CATSTAQGTNEKLFF.